One sample yielded the 16 T cell receptor beta chains listed below, sequenced in a study of somatic mutations in T cells in chronic GVHD. Libraries were prepared by immunoSEQ multiplex PCR; TCRdb keeps only in-frame clonotypes and omits some of them. Among about 13,000 clones listed, over 65% were seen once. The specimen was Vbeta20-negative CD4+ T cells from blood. These receptor sequences come from a male patient aged 50 or older with chronic graft-versus-host disease. These T cells may partly come from the graft donor.

This chain joins TRBV29-1 and TRBJ1-5, with D tentatively TRBD1 (6 bases). The CDR3 has 13 residues. Germline V gene sequence: CDR1 SQVTM, CDR2 ANQGSEA. Trimming cost V 5 bases and J 6 bases, with 14 bases left between them. The CDR3 reads CSVTGNEGQPQHF. CDR3 nucleotide sequence: TGCAGCGTTACAGGGAACGAGGGTCAGCCCCAGCATTTT.

The table lists this clone with a few counts. The chain uses TRBV4-1 and TRBJ1-3; perhaps TRBD1 as D (5 bases). Germline values: CDR1 MGHRA, CDR2 YSYEKL. V shed 5 bases and J shed 0 bases, with 14 bases lying between them. This CDR3 is 16 amino acids long. The CDR3 sequence: CASSSGEGSSGNTIYF. The CDR3 nucleotides are TGCGCCAGCAGCTCCGGGGAGGGGTCCTCTGGAAACACCATATATTTT.

The chain combines TRBV4-3 with TRBJ2-4; TRBD2 is a possible D gene (6 bases). The CDR3 spans 15 residues. Germline CDR1 reads LGHNA; CDR2 reads YSLEER. V was trimmed by 1 base and J by 8 bases, leaving 15 bases between them. The CDR3 coding sequence is TGCGCCAGCAGCCAAGCTGCGGGACTTAGAGACATTCAGTACTTC. Translating gives CASSQAAGLRDIQYF.

This chain connects TRBV5-6 to TRBJ2-5; 12 nucleotides match TRBD2. Germline lookup yields CDR1 SGHDT and CDR2 YYEEEE. Trimming at V came to 0 bases and at J to 9 bases, leaving 15 bases not matched to a gene. This CDR3 region has 18 residues. CDR3 amino acids: CASSLDPGTSGPQRAQYF. CDR3 bases: TGTGCCAGCAGCTTGGACCCCGGGACTAGCGGGCCCCAGAGGGCCCAGTACTTC.

This clone showed up just once. The gene calls are TRBV14 and TRBJ1-1; no reliable D call. In germline, CDR1 is SGHDN, CDR2 FVKESK. V was trimmed by 4 bases and J by 0 bases, leaving 9 bases between them. The CDR3 consists of 14 residues. The CDR3 spells CASSPRSLNTEAFF. CDR3 bases: TGTGCCAGCAGCCCAAGGAGTTTGAACACTGAAGCTTTCTTT.

The chain carries TRBV5-4 and TRBJ1-2; TRBD1 might be the D (6 bases). Germline V gene sequence: CDR1 SGHNT, CDR2 YYREEE (reference sequence). This CDR3 contains 13 residues. V was clipped by 4 bases and J by 8 bases, with 15 bases between them. The CDR3 protein is CASSVGTSEGYTF. The CDR3 bases are TGTGCCAGCAGCGTCGGGACATCGGAGGGCTACACCTTC.

This clone was picked up one time. The J gene is TRBJ1-6, the V gene TRBV28, with 7 bases that match TRBD1. V gave up 10 bases and J gave up 10 bases; unmatched junction bases: 10. The CDR3 length is 13 residues. Germline lookup yields CDR1 MDHEN and CDR2 SYDVKM. The CDR3: CAITDRLDSPLHF. The DNA for the CDR3 is TGTGCCATTACGGACAGGCTGGACTCACCCCTCCACTTT.

The V call is TRBV4-2, the J call TRBJ2-3, with 7 bases matching TRBD2. This CDR3 is 16 amino acids long. CDR1 LGHNA and CDR2 YNFKEQ come from the germline V gene. Losses at the gene ends were 0 bases for V and 1 base for J; bases not matched to a gene: 4. The chain's CDR3 is CASSQDPAGGTDTQYF. The CDR3 DNA is TGTGCCAGCAGCCAAGATCCCGCGGGGGGCACAGATACGCAGTATTTT.

V is TRBV27 and J is TRBJ2-7; 7 nucleotides match TRBD2. V dropped 4 bases and J dropped 2; count of bases not matched to a gene: 5. This CDR3 region has 14 residues. CDR1 is MNHEY and CDR2 is SMNVEV in the germline V gene (reference sequence). CDR3: CASSWASGTYEQYF. The CDR3 coding sequence is TGTGCCAGCAGTTGGGCTAGCGGAACCTACGAGCAGTACTTC.

The chain joins TRBV25-1 to TRBJ2-1, with TRBD2 matching over 7 bases. Unmatched junction bases numbered 6, after V lost 6 bases and J lost 4 bases. The CDR3 runs to 14 residues. Germline values: CDR1 MGHDK, CDR2 SYGVNS. The DNA for the CDR3 is TGTGCCAGCAGCAGCGGGGCAAGATACAATGAGCAGTTCTTC. Its translation is CASSSGARYNEQFF.

The V and J genes are TRBV29-1 and TRBJ2-1; no definite D call. CDR1 and CDR2 from the germline V gene are SQVTM and ANQGSEA. The CDR3 consists of 14 residues. Trimming pared 1 base from V and 1 base from J, leaving 8 bases between. The CDR3 reads CSVEGRDSYNEQFF. The CDR3 DNA reads as TGCAGCGTTGAAGGTCGCGATTCCTACAATGAGCAGTTCTTC.

The chain links TRBV2 to TRBJ1-5; a weak D match, TRBD1 (5 bases). The CDR3 loop spans 12 amino acids. Trimming removed 5 bases at V and 5 bases at J, with 7 bases between. Looked up from germline, CDR1 is SNHLY and CDR2 is FYNNEI. The CDR3 DNA reads as TGTGCCAGCAGTACCAGGGATCAGCCCCAGCATTTT. This translates into CASSTRDQPQHF.

The sample holds one count of this clone. This sequence joins TRBV7-2 and TRBJ2-5; possibly TRBD1 for D (5 bases). The CDR3 is made up of 15 amino acids. Germline V gene sequence: CDR1 SGHTA, CDR2 FQGNSA. The germline V and J ends were trimmed by 3 bases and 1 base, with 12 bases remaining between them. The CDR3 region has the DNA TGTGCCAGCAGCTTGACAGCGACTGGCCAAGAGACCCAGTACTTC. Protein: CASSLTATGQETQYF. The whole variable domain, filled in from reference TRBV7-2 and TRBJ2-5, reads GAGVSQSPSNKVTEKGKDVELRCDPISGHTALYWYRQSLGQGLEFLIYFQGNSAPDKSGLPSDRFSAERTGGSVSTLTIQRTQQEDSAVYLCASSLTATGQETQYFGPGTRLLVL.

A remark on this clone: Relative to the germline gene, one junction end is altered; a read error may explain this. This chain uses TRBV7-7 with TRBJ2-1; 8 nucleotides line up with TRBD1. Germline assignment: CDR1 SSHAT and CDR2 FNYEAQ (reference sequence). The CDR3 runs 16 residues. The CDR3 DNA reads TGTGCTAGCAGCCTACGACAGGGGTCCTCCTACAATGAGCAGTTCTTC. This translates into CASSLRQGSSYNEQFF.

The chain carries TRBV11-2 and TRBJ1-2; 7 nucleotides match TRBD1. V shed 4 bases and J 4 bases; nucleotides not matched to a gene: 18. The CDR3 runs to 18 residues. Germline CDR1 and CDR2: SGHAT and FQNNGV. CDR3 bases: TGTGCCAGCAGCTGGGAACCGCCAGGGGGACTAGGCCCCTATGGCTACACCTTC. Its protein is CASSWEPPGGLGPYGYTF. The variable domain in full, completed from reference TRBV11-2 and TRBJ1-2, reads EAGVAQSPRYKIIEKRQSVAFWCNPISGHATLYWYQQILGQGPKLLIQFQNNGVVDDSQLPKDRFSAERLKGVDSTLKIQPAKLEDSAVYLCASSWEPPGGLGPYGYTFGSGTRLTVV.

V usage is TRBV14 and J usage is TRBJ1-2; D might be TRBD1 (5 bases). Trimming took off 5 bases at V and 8 bases at J, with 12 bases between the two ends. The length of the CDR3 is 12 residues. Germline V gives CDR1 SGHDN, CDR2 FVKESK. The CDR3: CASSWGVGGYTF. CDR3 in DNA: TGTGCCAGCAGCTGGGGCGTGGGGGGCTACACCTTC. The variable domain in full, with the rest retrieved from reference TRBV14 and TRBJ1-2, is EAGVTQFPSHSVIEKGQTVTLRCDPISGHDNLYWYRRVMGKEIKFLLHFVKESKQDESGMPNNRFLAERTGGTYSTLKVQPAELEDSGVYFCASSWGVGGYTFGSGTRLTVV.